The 10 T cell receptor beta chains below come from one sample, sequenced in a study of cytomegalovirus exposure and HLA in healthy donors. Amplification used 60 Vbeta primers and 13 Jbeta primers. Using immunoSEQ multiplex PCR, the repertoire was profiled, and TCRdb retains in-frame clones only, with some absent. Of 55,000 to 75,000 clones listed, almost 80% are singletons. Sequencing was carried out using PBMCs. These TCRs come from a girl aged 5-17 years in good health and CMV-seropositive.

This clone was counted a few times. This CDR3 reads CASSFSTGAYEQYF. DNA of the CDR3: TGTGCCAGCAGTTTCTCGACAGGGGCCTACGAGCAGTACTTC. The rearrangement uses TRBV27 and TRBJ2-7; the match to TRBD1 covers 8 bases. Germline V lookup: CDR1 MNHEY, CDR2 SMNVEV (reference sequence). This CDR3 has 14 residues. Germline trimming cut 3 bases from V and 2 bases from J; bases unmatched to any gene: 3.

The V and J genes are TRBV11-2 and TRBJ2-5; 7 bases are shared with TRBD2. Germline values: CDR1 SGHAT, CDR2 FQNNGV. The CDR3 contains 15 residues. With 1 base clipped from V and 2 bases from J, the junction kept 4 bases outside the gene matches. CDR3 loop: CASSLGGGVQETQYF. In DNA, the CDR3 is TGTGCCAGCAGCTTAGGCGGGGGAGTACAAGAGACCCAGTACTTC.

The genes are TRBV5-1 and TRBJ1-5, with 7 bases identical to TRBD1. V shed 1 base and J 7 bases; nucleotides not matched to a gene: 8. The CDR3 contains 15 residues. The germline gives CDR1 SGHRS, CDR2 YFSETQ. Here the CDR3 reads CASSLQAGGEQPQHF. CDR3 nucleotides: TGCGCCAGCAGCTTGCAAGCAGGGGGTGAACAGCCCCAGCATTTT.

The chain employs TRBV27 and TRBJ2-7, with 11 bases aligning to TRBD1. Losses at the gene ends were 8 bases for V and 7 bases for J; bases not matched to a gene: 7. This CDR3 spans 13 amino acids. Per germline, CDR1 MNHEY and CDR2 SMNVEV (reference sequence). This chain's CDR3 is CASGGQGAREQYF. As DNA, the CDR3 is TGTGCCAGCGGAGGACAGGGGGCGCGAGAGCAGTACTTC.

The chain carries TRBV4-2 and TRBJ1-2, with unresolved D. There are 14 residues in the CDR3. V was cut by 2 bases and J by 4 bases, with 11 bases left in between. Germline CDR1 LGHNA, CDR2 YNFKEQ. For the CDR3, the DNA is TGTGCCAGCAGCCAATCGGAACAGCTCTATGGCTACACCTTC. Translation gives CASSQSEQLYGYTF.

The genes are TRBV2 and TRBJ2-5; the D gene is possibly TRBD2 (7 bases). This CDR3 region has 14 residues. In germline, CDR1 is SNHLY, CDR2 FYNNEI. V was pared by 8 bases and J by 2 bases, with 15 bases between. CDR3: CASGRKGGQETQYF. DNA for the CDR3: TGTGCCAGCGGACGTAAGGGGGGGCAAGAGACCCAGTACTTC.

The V call is TRBV19, the J call TRBJ2-3; 9 bases map to TRBD1. Germline-derived CDR1 and CDR2 are LNHDA and SQIVND (reference sequence). The V and J ends lost 7 bases and 3 bases, in that order; junction bases with no gene match: 5. The CDR3 covers 14 residues. The CDR3 region is CASNSGQGTDTQYF. CDR3 nucleotide sequence: TGTGCCAGTAACTCGGGACAGGGAACAGATACGCAGTATTTT. Combining the CDR3 with reference TRBV19 and TRBJ2-3 gives the whole variable domain DGGITQSPKYLFRKEGQNVTLSCEQNLNHDAMYWYRQDPGQGLRLIYYSQIVNDFQKGDIAEGYSVSREKKESFPLTVTSAQKNPTAFYLCASNSGQGTDTQYFGPGTRLTVL.

V and J are TRBV10-3 and TRBJ1-1; no reliable D call. The CDR3 runs to 15 residues. V was trimmed by 5 bases and J by 1 base, leaving 14 bases between them. CDR1 and CDR2 (germline): ENHRY, SYGVKD. CDR3 coding DNA: TGTGCCATCAGTTCTTCCCCCTTTCGGAACACTGAAGCTTTCTTT. Amino acids: CAISSSPFRNTEAFF.

The V call is TRBV6-5, the J call TRBJ1-2; 7 positions match TRBD1. Germline V gives CDR1 MNHEY, CDR2 SVGAGI. CDR3 length equals 14 residues. With 2 bases clipped from V and 4 bases from J, the junction kept 4 bases outside the gene matches. The CDR3 sequence: CASSYLRGVYGYTF. Here the CDR3 DNA reads TGTGCCAGCAGTTACCTCAGGGGGGTCTATGGCTACACCTTC.

The V call is TRBV6-1, the J call TRBJ1-4; D perhaps matches TRBD1 (6 bases). Germline CDR1 and CDR2: MNHNS and SASEGT. The V gene lost 2 bases and the J gene lost 3 bases, with 10 bases spanning the gap. This CDR3 is 15 amino acids long. The DNA for the CDR3 is TGTGCCAGCAGTGAATCCTACAGGGCTAATGAAAAACTGTTTTTT. Its translation is CASSESYRANEKLFF.